The clone carrying this TCR beta chain was observed many times. The entry originates in a study of HIV-infected patients and healthy controls. Via MiXCR, TCRdb re-called the 5' RACE reads, giving one row per CDR3 protein. The table includes about 64,000 distinct CDR3 sequences, 15% to 20% detected once. V dropped 11 bases and J dropped 5; count of bases not matched to a gene: 4. Germline V gives CDR1 ENHRY, CDR2 SYGVKD. This CDR3 comprises 13 residues. The sequencing input was CD4+ T cells from blood. V and J are TRBV10-3 and TRBJ1-6; 9 nucleotides agree with TRBD1. The sequence derives from a human donor in good health. CDR3 nucleotides: TGTGCCCTCCGACAGGGGGATAATTCACCCCTCCACTTT. Residues: CALRQGDNSPLHF.